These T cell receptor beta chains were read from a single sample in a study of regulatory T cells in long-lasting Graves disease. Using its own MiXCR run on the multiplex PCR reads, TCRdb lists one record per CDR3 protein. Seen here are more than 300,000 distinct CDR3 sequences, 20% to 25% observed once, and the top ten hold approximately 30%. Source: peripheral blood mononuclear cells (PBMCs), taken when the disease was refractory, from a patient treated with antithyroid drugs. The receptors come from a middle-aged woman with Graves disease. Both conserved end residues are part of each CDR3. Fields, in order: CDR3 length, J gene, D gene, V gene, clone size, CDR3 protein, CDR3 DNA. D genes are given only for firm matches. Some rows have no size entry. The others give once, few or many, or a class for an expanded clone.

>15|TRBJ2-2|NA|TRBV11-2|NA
CASSPFRGNTGELFF
TGTGCCAGCAGCCCATTCAGGGGGAACACCGGGGAGCTGTTTTTT
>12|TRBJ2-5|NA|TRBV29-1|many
CSSGGVWETQYF
TGCAGCTCAGGCGGGGTCTGGGAGACCCAGTACTTC
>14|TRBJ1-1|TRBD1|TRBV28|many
CASSDRGVNTEAFF
TGTGCCAGCAGTGACAGGGGCGTGAACACTGAAGCTTTCTTT
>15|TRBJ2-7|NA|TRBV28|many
CASSSVGLTPYEQYF
TGTGCCAGCAGTTCCGTCGGGCTTACTCCCTACGAGCAGTACTTC
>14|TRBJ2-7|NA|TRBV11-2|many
CASSFGDGSYEQYF
TGTGCCAGCAGCTTTGGGGACGGGTCCTACGAGCAGTACTTC
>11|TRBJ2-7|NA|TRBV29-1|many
CSVEDRDEQYF
TGCAGCGTTGAAGATCGGGACGAGCAGTACTTC
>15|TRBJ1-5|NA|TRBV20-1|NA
CSATLKINSNQPQHF
TGCAGTGCTACCCTAAAGATAAATAGCAATCAGCCCCAGCATTTT
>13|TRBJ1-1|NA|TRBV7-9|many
CASSLVSANEAFF
TGTGCCAGCAGCTTAGTCTCAGCAAATGAAGCTTTCTTT
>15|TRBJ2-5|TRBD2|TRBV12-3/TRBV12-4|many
CASSLKLAVQETQYF
TGTGCCAGCAGTTTAAAACTAGCGGTCCAAGAGACCCAGTACTTC
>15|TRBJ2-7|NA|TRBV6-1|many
CASRFSAESSYEQYF
TGTGCCAGCAGGTTTTCTGCGGAGAGCTCCTACGAGCAGTACTTC
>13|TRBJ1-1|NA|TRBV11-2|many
CASSAYGNTEAFF
TGTGCCAGCAGCGCCTACGGGAACACTGAAGCTTTCTTT
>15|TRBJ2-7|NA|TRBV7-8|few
CASSHRNGRAYEQYF
TGTGCCAGTTCCCACCGGAACGGGAGAGCCTACGAGCAGTACTTC
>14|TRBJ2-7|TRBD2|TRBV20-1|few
CSAPSGRASYEQYF
TGCAGTGCTCCAAGCGGGAGGGCTTCCTACGAGCAGTACTTC
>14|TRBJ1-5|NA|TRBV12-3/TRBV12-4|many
CASSLSVVNQPQHF
TGTGCCAGCAGTTTGTCGGTTGTTAATCAGCCCCAGCATTTT
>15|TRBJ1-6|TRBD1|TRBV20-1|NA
CSATDRGGGYSPLHF
TGCAGTGCCACCGACAGGGGCGGGGGGTATTCACCCCTCCACTTT